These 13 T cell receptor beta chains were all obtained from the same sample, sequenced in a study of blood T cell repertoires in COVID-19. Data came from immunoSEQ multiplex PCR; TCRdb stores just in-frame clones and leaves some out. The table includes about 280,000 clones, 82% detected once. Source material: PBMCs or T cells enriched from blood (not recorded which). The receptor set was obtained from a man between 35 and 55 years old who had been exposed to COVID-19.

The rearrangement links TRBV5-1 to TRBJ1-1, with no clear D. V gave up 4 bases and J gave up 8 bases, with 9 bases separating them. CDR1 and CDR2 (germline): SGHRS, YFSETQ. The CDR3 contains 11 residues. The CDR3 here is CASSREGEAFF. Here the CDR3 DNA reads TGCGCCAGCAGCCGAGAGGGAGAAGCTTTCTTT.

Here the CDR3 DNA reads TGTGCCAGCAGAATGGGAGTGACTGTAGCTAACTATGGCTACACCTTC. Amino acids: CASRMGVTVANYGYTF. The V gene is TRBV28, the J gene TRBJ1-2; D not certain. CDR3 length: 16 residues. The germline V gene encodes CDR1 MDHEN and CDR2 SYDVKM. V was cut by 6 bases and J by 0 bases, with 17 bases left in between.

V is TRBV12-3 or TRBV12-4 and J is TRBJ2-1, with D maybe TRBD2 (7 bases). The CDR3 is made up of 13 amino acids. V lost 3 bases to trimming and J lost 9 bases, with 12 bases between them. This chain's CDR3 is CASSLGGRGEQFF. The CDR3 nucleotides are TGTGCCAGCAGTTTGGGGGGGCGCGGTGAGCAGTTCTTC.

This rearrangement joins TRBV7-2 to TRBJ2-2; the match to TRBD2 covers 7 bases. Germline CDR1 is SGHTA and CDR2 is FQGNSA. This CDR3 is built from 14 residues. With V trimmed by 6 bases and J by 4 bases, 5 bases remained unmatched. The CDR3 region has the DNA TGTGCCAGCAGACCTGCGGGGGTCACCGGGGAGCTGTTTTTT. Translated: CASRPAGVTGELFF. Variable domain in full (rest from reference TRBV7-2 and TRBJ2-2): GAGVSQSPSNKVTEKGKDVELRCDPISGHTALYWYRQSLGQGLEFLIYFQGNSAPDKSGLPSDRFSAERTGGSVSTLTIQRTQQEDSAVYLCASRPAGVTGELFFGEGSRLTVL.

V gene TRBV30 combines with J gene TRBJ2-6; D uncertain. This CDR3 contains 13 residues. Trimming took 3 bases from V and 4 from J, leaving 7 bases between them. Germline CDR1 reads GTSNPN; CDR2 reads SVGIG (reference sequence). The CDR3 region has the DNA TGTGCCTGGAGCATAGCCGGGGCCAACGTCCTGACTTTC. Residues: CAWSIAGANVLTF.

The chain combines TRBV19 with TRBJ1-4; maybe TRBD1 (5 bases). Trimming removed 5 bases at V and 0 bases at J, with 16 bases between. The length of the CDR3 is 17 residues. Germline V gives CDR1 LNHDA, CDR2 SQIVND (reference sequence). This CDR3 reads CASSGQGTETTNEKLFF. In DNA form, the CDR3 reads TGTGCCAGTAGTGGGCAGGGAACCGAAACAACTAATGAAAAACTGTTTTTT.

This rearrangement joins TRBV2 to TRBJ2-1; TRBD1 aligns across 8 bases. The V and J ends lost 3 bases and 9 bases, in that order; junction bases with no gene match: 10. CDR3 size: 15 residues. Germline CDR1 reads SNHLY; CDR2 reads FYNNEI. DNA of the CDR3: TGTGCCAGCAGTGAGATTCCAGGGGGCCCCGGTGAGCAGTTCTTC. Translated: CASSEIPGGPGEQFF.

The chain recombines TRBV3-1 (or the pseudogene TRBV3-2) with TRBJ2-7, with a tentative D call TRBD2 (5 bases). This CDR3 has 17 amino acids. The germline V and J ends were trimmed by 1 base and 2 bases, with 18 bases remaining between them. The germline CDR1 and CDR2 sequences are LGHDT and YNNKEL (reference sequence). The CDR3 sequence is CASSQVGGSNRAYEQYF. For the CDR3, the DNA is TGTGCCAGCAGCCAAGTAGGAGGCTCCAACCGGGCCTACGAGCAGTACTTC.

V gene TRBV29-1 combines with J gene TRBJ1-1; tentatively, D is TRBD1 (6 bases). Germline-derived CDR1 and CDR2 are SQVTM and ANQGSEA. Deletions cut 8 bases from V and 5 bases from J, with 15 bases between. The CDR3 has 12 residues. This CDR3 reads CSTETGLTEAFF. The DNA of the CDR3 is TGCAGCACCGAGACAGGTCTGACTGAAGCTTTCTTT.

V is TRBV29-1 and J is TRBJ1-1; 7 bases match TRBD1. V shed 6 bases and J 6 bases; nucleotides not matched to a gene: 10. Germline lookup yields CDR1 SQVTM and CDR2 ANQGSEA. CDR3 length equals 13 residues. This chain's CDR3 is CSVRLGTVSEAFF. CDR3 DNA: TGCAGCGTAAGACTAGGGACAGTCTCTGAAGCTTTCTTT.

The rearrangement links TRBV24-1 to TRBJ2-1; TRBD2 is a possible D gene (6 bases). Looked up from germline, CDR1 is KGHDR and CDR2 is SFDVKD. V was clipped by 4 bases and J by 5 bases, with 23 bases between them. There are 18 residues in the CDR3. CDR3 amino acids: CATSDSREVRPGDNEQFF. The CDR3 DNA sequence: TGTGCCACCAGTGACTCCCGTGAAGTGCGCCCGGGAGACAATGAGCAGTTCTTC.

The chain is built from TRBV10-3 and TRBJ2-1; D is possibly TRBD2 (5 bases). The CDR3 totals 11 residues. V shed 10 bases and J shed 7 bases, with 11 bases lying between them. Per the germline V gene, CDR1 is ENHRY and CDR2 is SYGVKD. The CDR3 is CASSVRNEQFF. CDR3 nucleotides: TGTGCCAGTAGCGTTCGAAATGAGCAGTTCTTC.

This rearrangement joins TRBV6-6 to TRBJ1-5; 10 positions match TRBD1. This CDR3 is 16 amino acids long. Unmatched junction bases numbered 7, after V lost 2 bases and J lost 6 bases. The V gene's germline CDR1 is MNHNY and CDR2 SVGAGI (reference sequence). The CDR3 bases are TGTGCCAGCAGTTACGGCGACAGGGGGCCGAGTCAGCCCCAGCATTTT. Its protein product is CASSYGDRGPSQPQHF.